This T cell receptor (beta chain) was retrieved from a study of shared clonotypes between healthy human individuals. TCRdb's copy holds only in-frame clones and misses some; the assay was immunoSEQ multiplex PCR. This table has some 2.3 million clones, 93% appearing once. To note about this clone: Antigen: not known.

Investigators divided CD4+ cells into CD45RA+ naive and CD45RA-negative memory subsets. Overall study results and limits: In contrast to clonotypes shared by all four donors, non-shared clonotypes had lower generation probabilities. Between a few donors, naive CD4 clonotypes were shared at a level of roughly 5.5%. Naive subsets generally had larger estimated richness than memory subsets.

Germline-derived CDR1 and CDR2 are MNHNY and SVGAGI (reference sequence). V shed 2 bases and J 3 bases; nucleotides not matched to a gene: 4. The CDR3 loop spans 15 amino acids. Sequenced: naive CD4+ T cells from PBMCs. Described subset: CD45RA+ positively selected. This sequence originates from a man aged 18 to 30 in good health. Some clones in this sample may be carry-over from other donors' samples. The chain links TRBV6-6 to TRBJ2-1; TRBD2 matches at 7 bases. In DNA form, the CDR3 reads TGTGCCAGCAGTTACCGGACTAGTGGCTACAATGAGCAGTTCTTC. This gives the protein CASSYRTSGYNEQFF.